What follows is one T cell receptor beta chain and its context. This clone was observed a few times. The target of this receptor is not known. Base qualities are not provided; no much larger clone lies one nucleotide away. The source of the sample is a study of blood T cell repertoires in COVID-19 (dated by TCRdb to the early 2020s). Study-wide context: The collaborator samples originated in the United States, Italy and Spain and spanned the acute and convalescent phases of COVID-19. Subjects who had been exposed to COVID-19, were actively infected with it, or had recovered from it provided the deeply sampled blood TCRbeta repertoires that made up the dataset. Samples came from the ongoing ImmuneRACE study (first 160 participants) plus 1,254 subjects from 6 global collaborators. The repertoires were made available in a free public database intended to serve as a resource for research on the immune response to SARS-CoV-2. HLA class I and class II types, where available, came from metadata supplied by the sample provider rather than from assay-based typing. A de-identified subject ID, COVID-19 status, age in years and sex were almost always included in the sample metadata. The prospective study material was composed of cDNA or gDNA derived from T cells, B-cell-depleted T cells, or PBMCs. Summary of the overall study and its limitations: How much clinical and demographic metadata was included differed by source and by participant, and the metadata was provided uncurated.

The collaborating institutions used their own protocols to collect whole blood in K2EDTA tubes. For TCRbeta analysis, collaborators shipped samples in one of three forms: frozen whole blood, isolated PBMCs, or DNA extracted from either of those sample types. Trimming takes 4 bases from V and 6 bases from J, and the germline ends sit 14 bases apart. Sequences SGHRS (CDR1) and YFSETQ (CDR2) are obtained from the germline V gene. Inclusive of the bounding cysteine and phenylalanine, the CDR3 is 14 residues long. CDR3 DNA only is kept here, 42 bases in frame from base 1. TCRbeta CDR3 regions were amplified from genomic DNA by means of the immunoSEQ Assay, a bias-controlled multiplex PCR. In the authors' own workflow: Nucleated cell counts per sample were estimated from amplification of reference gene primers within the assay. To quantify the absolute abundance of each unique TCRbeta CDR3 rearrangement, sequence reads were collapsed and filtered. For each sample, productive Simpson clonality was calculated by taking the square root of Simpson's diversity index across productive rearrangements. In its TCRdb copy, this immuneACCESS table keeps in-frame sequences only and misses some clones. Where compared with another copy, unresolved V genes explain less than half of these, and the others have no known cause. V, J and clone size were drawn from that table, and D and trimming were deduced from the DNA. This sample comprises around 70,000 clones, 90% of them detected only once. The biggest ten clones account for 1.4% to 1.5% of the sample.

The receptor comes from a man in his fifties with acute or convalescent COVID-19. The sequence links TRBV5-1 to TRBJ1-5; tentative D gene TRBD1, with 5 bases matching. The sample comprised peripheral blood. The CDR3 protein: CASSVGQGSQPQHF. The nucleotides are TGCGCCAGCAGCGTTGGTCAGGGCAGTCAGCCCCAGCATTTT.